This T cell receptor beta chain was documented in a study of T cell changes during pregnancy in multiple sclerosis. This CDR3 comprises 14 residues. The germline V gene has CDR1 MGHRA and CDR2 YSYEKL. V lost 6 bases to trimming and J lost 7 bases, with 13 bases between them. As to this clone: Other DNA sequences in the sample encode the same CDR3.

Only in-frame clones appear in the TCRdb table, and some are missing; sequencing was by immunoSEQ multiplex PCR. This sample carries about 21,000 clones, approximately 90% of them seen once, and the ten largest clones take more than 0.6%. Sequenced here: CD4+ T cells from peripheral blood mononuclear cells, sampled in the third trimester of pregnancy. The receptor was derived from a female donor with multiple sclerosis, enrolled in a pregnancy study. The chain joins TRBV4-1 to TRBJ1-6; the D gene is possibly TRBD1 (5 bases). CDR3 bases: TGCGCCAGCAGGTTACAGGTGGGGAATTCACCCCTCCACTTT. The encoded protein is CASRLQVGNSPLHF.